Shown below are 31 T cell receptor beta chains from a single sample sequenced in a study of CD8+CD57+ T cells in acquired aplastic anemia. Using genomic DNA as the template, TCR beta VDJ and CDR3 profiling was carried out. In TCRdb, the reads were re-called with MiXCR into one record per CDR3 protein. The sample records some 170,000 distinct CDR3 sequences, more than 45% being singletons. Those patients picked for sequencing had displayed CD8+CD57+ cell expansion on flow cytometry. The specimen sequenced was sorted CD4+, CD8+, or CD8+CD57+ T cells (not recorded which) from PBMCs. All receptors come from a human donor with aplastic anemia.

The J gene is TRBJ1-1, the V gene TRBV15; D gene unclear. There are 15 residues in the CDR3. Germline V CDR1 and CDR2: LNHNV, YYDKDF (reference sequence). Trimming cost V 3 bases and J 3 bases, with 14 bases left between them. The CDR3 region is CATSSNRARDTEAFF. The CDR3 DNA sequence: TGTGCCACCAGCAGTAATCGGGCACGGGACACTGAAGCTTTCTTT.

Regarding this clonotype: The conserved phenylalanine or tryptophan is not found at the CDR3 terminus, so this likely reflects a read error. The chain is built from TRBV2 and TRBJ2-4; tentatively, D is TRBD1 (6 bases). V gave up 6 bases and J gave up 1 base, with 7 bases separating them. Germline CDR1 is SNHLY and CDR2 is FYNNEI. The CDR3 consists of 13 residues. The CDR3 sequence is CASSQGAKNIQYS. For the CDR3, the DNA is TGTGCCAGCAGCCAGGGGGCCAAAAACATTCAGTACTCC.

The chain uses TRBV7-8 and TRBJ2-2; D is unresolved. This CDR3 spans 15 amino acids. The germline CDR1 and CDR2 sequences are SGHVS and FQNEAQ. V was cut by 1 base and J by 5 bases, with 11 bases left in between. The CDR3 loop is CASSLVGDQTGELFF. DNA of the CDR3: TGTGCCAGCAGCTTAGTAGGAGATCAGACCGGGGAGCTGTTTTTT.

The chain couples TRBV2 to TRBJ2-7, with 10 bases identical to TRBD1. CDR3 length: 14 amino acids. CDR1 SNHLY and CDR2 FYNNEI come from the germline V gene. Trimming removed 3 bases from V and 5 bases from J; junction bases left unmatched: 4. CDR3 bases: TGTGCCAGCAGTGAGCGTGGACAGGGGGACGAGCAGTACTTC. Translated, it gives CASSERGQGDEQYF.

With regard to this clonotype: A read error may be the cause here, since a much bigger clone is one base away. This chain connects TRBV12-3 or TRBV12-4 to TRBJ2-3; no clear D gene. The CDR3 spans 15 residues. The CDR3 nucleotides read TGTGGCAGCAGTTTAGCTATGCAGTTGACAGATACGCAGTATTTT. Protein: CGSSLAMQLTDTQYF.

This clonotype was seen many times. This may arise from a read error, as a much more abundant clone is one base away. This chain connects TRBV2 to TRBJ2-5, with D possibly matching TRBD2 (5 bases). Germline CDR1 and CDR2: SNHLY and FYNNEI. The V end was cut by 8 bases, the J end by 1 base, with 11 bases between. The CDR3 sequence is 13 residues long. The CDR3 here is CASLREPQETQYF. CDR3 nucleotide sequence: TGTGCCAGCCTTAGGGAGCCCCAAGAGACCCAGTACTTC.

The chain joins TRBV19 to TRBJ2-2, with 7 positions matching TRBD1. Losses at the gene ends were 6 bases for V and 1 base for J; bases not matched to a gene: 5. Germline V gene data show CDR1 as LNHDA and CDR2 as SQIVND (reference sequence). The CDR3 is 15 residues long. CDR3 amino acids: CASRKGDRNTGELFF. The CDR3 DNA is TGTGCCAGTAGGAAGGGGGACAGGAACACCGGGGAGCTGTTTTTT.

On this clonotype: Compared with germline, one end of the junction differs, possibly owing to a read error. CDR3 amino acids: CAGSYSGAYNEQFF. In nucleotides, the CDR3 is TGTGCCGGCAGTTACAGCGGGGCCTACAATGAGCAGTTCTTC. J is TRBJ2-1 and V is TRBV6-5; 7 bases fit TRBD2. This CDR3 is built from 14 residues. Germline V gives CDR1 MNHEY, CDR2 SVGAGI.

Here the CDR3 reads CAISENGQGTYEQYF. CDR3 nucleotides: TGTGCCATCAGCGAAAACGGACAGGGAACCTACGAGCAGTACTTC. The rearrangement uses TRBV10-3 and TRBJ2-7; 8 positions match TRBD1. V was clipped by 6 bases and J by 2 bases; unmatched bases: 9. Germline V gene lookup returns CDR1 ENHRY and CDR2 SYGVKD. There are 15 residues in the CDR3.

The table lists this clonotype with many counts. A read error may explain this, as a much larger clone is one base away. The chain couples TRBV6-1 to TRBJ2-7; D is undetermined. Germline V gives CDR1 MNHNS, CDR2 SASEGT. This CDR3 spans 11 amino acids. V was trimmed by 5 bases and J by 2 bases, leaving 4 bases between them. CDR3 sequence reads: CASSMAYEQYF. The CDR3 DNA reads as TGTGCCAGCAGTATGGCCTACGAGCAGTACTTC.

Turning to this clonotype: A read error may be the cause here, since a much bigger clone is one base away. The CDR3 sequence: CASQRVNTGAFF. CDR3 nucleotide sequence: TGTGCCAGCCAGAGGGTTAACACTGGAGCTTTCTTT. The chain has TRBV7-9 and TRBJ1-1, with D hard to call. CDR3 size: 12 residues. Germline V lookup: CDR1 SEHNR, CDR2 FQNEAQ (reference sequence).

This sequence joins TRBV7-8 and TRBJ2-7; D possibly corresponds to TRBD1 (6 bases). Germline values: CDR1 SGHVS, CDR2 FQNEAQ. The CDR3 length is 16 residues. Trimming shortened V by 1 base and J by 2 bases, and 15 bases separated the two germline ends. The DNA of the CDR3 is TGTGCCAGCAGCTTAGGTTCTCGACAGGAAACCTACGAGCAGTACTTC. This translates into CASSLGSRQETYEQYF.

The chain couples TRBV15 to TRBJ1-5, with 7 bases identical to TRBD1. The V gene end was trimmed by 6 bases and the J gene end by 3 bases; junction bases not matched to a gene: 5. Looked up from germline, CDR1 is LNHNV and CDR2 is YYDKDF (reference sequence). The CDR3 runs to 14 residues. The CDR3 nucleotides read TGTGCCACCAGTTACGACAGGGACAATCAGCCCCAGCATTTT. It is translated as CATSYDRDNQPQHF.

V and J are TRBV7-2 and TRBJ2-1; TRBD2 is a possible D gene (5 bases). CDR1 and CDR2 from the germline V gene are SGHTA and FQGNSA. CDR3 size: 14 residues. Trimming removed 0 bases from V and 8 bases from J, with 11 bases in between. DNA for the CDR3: TGTGCCAGCAGCTTAGCGGCAGCGGTGGATGAGCAGTTCTTC. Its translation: CASSLAAAVDEQFF.

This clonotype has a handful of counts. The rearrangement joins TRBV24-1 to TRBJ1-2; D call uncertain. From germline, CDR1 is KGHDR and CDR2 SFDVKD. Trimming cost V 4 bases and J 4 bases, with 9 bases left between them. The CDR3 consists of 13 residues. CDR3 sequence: CATSDPGIYGYTF. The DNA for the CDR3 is TGTGCCACCAGTGACCCCGGTATCTATGGCTACACCTTC.

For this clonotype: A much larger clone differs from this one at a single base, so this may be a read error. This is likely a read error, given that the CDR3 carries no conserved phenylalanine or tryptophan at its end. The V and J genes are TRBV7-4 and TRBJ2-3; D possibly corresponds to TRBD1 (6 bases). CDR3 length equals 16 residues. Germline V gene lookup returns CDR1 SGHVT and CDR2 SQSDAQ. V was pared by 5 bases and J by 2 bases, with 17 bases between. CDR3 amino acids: CASSPDSTGPTDTQYL. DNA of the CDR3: TGTGCCAGCAGCCCGGACTCAACAGGGCCCACAGATACGCAGTATCTT.

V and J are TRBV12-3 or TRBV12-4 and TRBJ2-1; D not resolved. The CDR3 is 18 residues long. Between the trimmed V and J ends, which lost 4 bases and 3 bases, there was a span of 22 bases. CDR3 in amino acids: CASSSMPPGTVDYNEQFF. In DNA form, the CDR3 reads TGTGCCAGCAGTTCCATGCCCCCCGGAACGGTCGACTACAATGAGCAGTTCTTC.

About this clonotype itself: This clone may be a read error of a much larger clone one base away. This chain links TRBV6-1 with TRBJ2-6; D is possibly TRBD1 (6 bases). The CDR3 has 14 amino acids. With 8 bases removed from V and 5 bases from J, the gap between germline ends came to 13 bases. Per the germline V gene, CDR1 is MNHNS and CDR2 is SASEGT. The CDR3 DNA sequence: TGTGCCAGCCAAGGGGGAACTAGGGCCAACGTCCTGACTTTC. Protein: CASQGGTRANVLTF.

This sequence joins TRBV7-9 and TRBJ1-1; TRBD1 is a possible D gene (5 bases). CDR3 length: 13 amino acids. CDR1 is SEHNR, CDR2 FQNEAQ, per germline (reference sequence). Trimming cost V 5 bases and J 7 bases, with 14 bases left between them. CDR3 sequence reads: CASSPDTGIEAFF. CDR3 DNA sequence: TGTGCCAGCAGCCCGGACACGGGAATTGAAGCTTTCTTT.

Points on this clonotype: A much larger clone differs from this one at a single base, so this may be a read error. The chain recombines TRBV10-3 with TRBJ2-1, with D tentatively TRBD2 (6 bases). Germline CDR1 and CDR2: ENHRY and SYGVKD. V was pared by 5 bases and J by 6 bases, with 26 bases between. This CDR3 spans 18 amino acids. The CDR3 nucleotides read TGTGCCATCAGTTACCTTGTCTTGGGGCGGGACCTGAGCAATGAGCAGTTCTTC. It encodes CAISYLVLGRDLSNEQFF.

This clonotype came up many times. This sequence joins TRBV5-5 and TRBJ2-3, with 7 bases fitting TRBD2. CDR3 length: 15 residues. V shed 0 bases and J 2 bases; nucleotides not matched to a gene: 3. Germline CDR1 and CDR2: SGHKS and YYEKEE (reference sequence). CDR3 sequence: CASSLGGTITDTQYF. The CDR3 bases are TGTGCCAGCAGCTTGGGCGGGACTATCACAGATACGCAGTATTTT.

The CDR3 is CASSLYTTTNEKLFF. As DNA, the CDR3 is TGTGCCAGCAGCCTTTACACCACAACTAATGAAAAACTGTTTTTT. The rearrangement uses TRBV7-2 and TRBJ1-4; unclear D gene. Looked up from germline, CDR1 is SGHTA and CDR2 is FQGNSA. This CDR3 contains 15 residues. Trimming removed 5 bases from V and 0 bases from J, with 10 bases in between.

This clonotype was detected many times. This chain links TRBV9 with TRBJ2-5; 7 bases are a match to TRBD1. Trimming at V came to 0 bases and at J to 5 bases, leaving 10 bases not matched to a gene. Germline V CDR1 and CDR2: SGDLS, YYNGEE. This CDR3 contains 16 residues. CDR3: CASSVAAGGTWETQYF. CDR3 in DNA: TGTGCCAGCAGCGTAGCGGCAGGGGGAACCTGGGAGACCCAGTACTTC.

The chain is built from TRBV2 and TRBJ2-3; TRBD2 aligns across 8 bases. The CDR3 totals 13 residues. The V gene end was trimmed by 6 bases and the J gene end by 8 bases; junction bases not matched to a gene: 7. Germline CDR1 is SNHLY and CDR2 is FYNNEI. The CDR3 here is CASRREGLGTQYF. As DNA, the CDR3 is TGTGCCAGCAGACGGGAGGGCCTGGGTACGCAGTATTTT.

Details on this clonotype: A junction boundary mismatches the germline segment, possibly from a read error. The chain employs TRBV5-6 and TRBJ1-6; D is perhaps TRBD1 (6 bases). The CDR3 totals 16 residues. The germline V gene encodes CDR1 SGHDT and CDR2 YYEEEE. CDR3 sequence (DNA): TGTGCCAGCAGCTCCACAGGGAGTCGAGGTAATTCACCCCTCCATTTT. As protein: CASSSTGSRGNSPLHF.

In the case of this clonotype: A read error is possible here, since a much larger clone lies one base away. CDR3 DNA: TGTGCCATCAGTTACGGGGGAGGGGTTGGCAATCAGCCCCAGCATTTT. Residues: CAISYGGGVGNQPQHF. The chain employs TRBV6-5 and TRBJ1-5, with D maybe TRBD1 (5 bases). The length of the CDR3 is 16 residues. Germline loops: CDR1 MNHEY, CDR2 SVGAGI.

This CDR3 reads CASSVGSGQGNGYTF. Written as DNA, the CDR3 is TGTGCCAGCAGCGTAGGAAGCGGACAGGGGAATGGCTACACCTTC. This sequence joins TRBV9 and TRBJ1-2, with 9 bases identical to TRBD1. CDR1 is SGDLS and CDR2 is YYNGEE in the germline V gene. Trimming cost V 0 bases and J 6 bases; bases outside gene matches: 6. This CDR3 has 15 residues.

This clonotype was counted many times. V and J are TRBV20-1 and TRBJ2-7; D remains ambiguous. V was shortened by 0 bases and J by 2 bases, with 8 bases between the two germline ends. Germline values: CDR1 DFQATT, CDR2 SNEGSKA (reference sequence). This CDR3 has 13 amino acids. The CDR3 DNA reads TGCAGTGCTAGAGATACCCTAACCTACGAGCAGTACTTC. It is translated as CSARDTLTYEQYF.

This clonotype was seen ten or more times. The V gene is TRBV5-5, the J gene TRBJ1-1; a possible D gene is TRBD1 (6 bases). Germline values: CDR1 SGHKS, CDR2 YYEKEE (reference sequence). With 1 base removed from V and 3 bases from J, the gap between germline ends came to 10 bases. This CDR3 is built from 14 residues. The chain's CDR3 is CASSLSYRDTEAFF. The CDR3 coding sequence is TGTGCCAGCAGCTTGTCCTACAGGGACACTGAAGCTTTCTTT.

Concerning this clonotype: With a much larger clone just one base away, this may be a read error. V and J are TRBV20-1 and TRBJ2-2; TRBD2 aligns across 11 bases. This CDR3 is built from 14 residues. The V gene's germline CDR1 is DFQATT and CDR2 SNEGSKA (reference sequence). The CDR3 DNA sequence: TGCAATGCCATTAGCGGGGGGGCCGGCGGGGAGCTGTTTTTT. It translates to CNAISGGAGGELFF.

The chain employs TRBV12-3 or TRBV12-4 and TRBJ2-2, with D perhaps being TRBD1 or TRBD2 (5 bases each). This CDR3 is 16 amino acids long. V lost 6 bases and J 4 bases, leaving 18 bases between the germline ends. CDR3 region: CASSPPGTRGTGELFF. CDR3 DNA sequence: TGTGCCAGCAGCCCCCCCGGGACCCGGGGCACCGGGGAGCTGTTTTTT.